This T cell receptor (beta chain) was identified in a study of T-cell memory formation after mild COVID-19. This clonotype occurred many times. Its antigen is undetermined. Findings of the study overall: Pre-infection memory already had some responding clones, implying cross-reactive memory joined.

TCRdb re-analysed the 5' RACE reads in MiXCR, keeping a single row per CDR3 protein. The sample has 180,000 or so distinct CDR3 sequences, approximately 10% seen once; the top ten hold approximately 4%. CDR3 size: 16 residues. Trimming cost V 3 bases and J 1 base, with 13 bases left between them. This TCR derives from a man aged 18-30 years who had mild COVID-19 (a few samples of this study predate the infection). Cell type and time point are not known. The chain recombines TRBV12-3 or TRBV12-4 with TRBJ2-1; D is possibly TRBD1 or TRBD2 (5 bases each). Material: PBMCs or a T cell subset sorted from them (not recorded which). CDR3 nucleotides: TGTGCCAGCAGTTTCGATTTTGGGGGATCCTACAATGAGCAGTTCTTC. This sequence encodes CASSFDFGGSYNEQFF.